A selection of T cell receptor beta chains follows, all from one sample in a study of blood T cell repertoires in COVID-19. TCRdb's copy holds only in-frame clones and misses some; the assay was immunoSEQ multiplex PCR. The sample has around 250,000 clones, about 82% seen once; the top ten hold 9% to 15%. Material for sequencing was peripheral blood. Receptors originate from a man older than 75 with acute or convalescent COVID-19. Both conserved end residues are part of each CDR3.

v_gene | len | CDR3aa
TRBV18 | 13 | CASSPGHTGELFF
TRBV28 | 14 | CASRLAGNDQPQHF
TRBV24-1 | 16 | CATSDPGISGANVLTF
TRBV24-1 | 18 | CATSPPPSGRGSTDTQYF
TRBV5-1 | 14 | CASSAGDYNYGYTF
TRBV3-1/TRBV3-2 | 13 | CASSPAGGGGYTF
TRBV3-1/TRBV3-2 | 15 | CASSQARRGSYEQYF
TRBV3-1/TRBV3-2 | 14 | CASSHGDSNEKLFF
TRBV19 | 14 | CASSPRDTYEKLFF
TRBV2 | 14 | CASSEVGLNTEAFF
TRBV28 | 15 | CASSSPGAGGEKLFF
TRBV11-2 | 16 | CASSPLRDPGRSPLHF
TRBV2 | 17 | CASSQRERWGPYNEQFF
TRBV12-3/TRBV12-4 | 13 | CASTMTVDREQFF
TRBV5-4 | 13 | CASSLVQADTQYF
TRBV3-1/TRBV3-2 | 14 | CASRQEALRNTIYF
TRBV3-1/TRBV3-2 | 11 | CASSQGGGYTF
TRBV28 | 14 | CASSPGQGKWNYTF
TRBV19 | 17 | CASSLRHSGRVLYEQYF
TRBV7-2 | 15 | CASSLGAVANYGYTF
TRBV27 | 16 | CASVPRDGVIYNEQFF
TRBV5-1 | 14 | CASSPMAAGETQYF
TRBV18 | 15 | CASSPLPTNTGELFF
TRBV19 | 15 | CASTPGTLSNQPQHF
TRBV28 | 12 | CASRASKYEQYF
TRBV9 | 14 | CASSATGPNSPLHF
TRBV27 | 15 | CASSLAGGVLGTQYF
TRBV28 | 16 | CASSLSGTGINYGYTF
TRBV3-1/TRBV3-2 | 13 | CASSHWTEETQYF
TRBV2 | 15 | CASSEDRLSNQPQHF
TRBV19 | 15 | CASSIVWDRPYEQYF
TRBV4-1 | 14 | CASSHPGGYNEQFF
TRBV10-2 | 16 | CASSEIATGGADTQYF
TRBV24-1 | 15 | CATSGGAILTDTQYF
TRBV18 | 14 | CASSPLDRGQEAFF
TRBV19 | 15 | CASSIARTGSYEQYF
TRBV4-2 | 16 | CASSQGGTGGNQPQHF
TRBV3-1/TRBV3-2 | 14 | CASSQDRGSYEQYF
TRBV6-2/TRBV6-3 | 14 | CASSLSGHLYEQYF
TRBV28 | 13 | CASTHRDRAIQYF
TRBV5-1 | 13 | CASDPGQGYGYTF
TRBV5-1 | 14 | CASSLTQGASEQYF
TRBV6-5 | 13 | CASRRQGEETQYF
TRBV3-1/TRBV3-2 | 13 | CASRPRGGNGYTF
TRBV24-1 | 15 | CATSDLGGATDTQYF
TRBV3-1/TRBV3-2 | 16 | CASSQAGSRARNEQFF
TRBV6-5 | 15 | CASSYSGTGNEKLFF
TRBV18 | 16 | CASSPADQRNTGELFF
TRBV19 | 15 | CASSREQASGNTIYF
TRBV28 | 14 | CASSQQGANTEAFF
TRBV6-2/TRBV6-3 | 14 | CASSQGQMNTEAFF
TRBV9 | 14 | CASSAEWSNQPQHF
TRBV3-1/TRBV3-2 | 15 | CASSQERIAKNIQYF
TRBV7-2 | 16 | CASSLSASGGASEQFF
TRBV6-2/TRBV6-3 | 15 | CASSYSGTSGYEQYF